This T cell receptor (beta chain) originates from a study of OX40 agonist ivuxolimab in advanced cancers. Generated by immunoSEQ multiplex PCR, the TCRdb table keeps only in-frame clones and is missing some. Of tens of thousands of clones listed, about 94% are singletons. Note on this clone: Its matching antigen is unknown.

V lost 3 bases, J lost 0 bases, and 5 bases stayed unmatched. The length of the CDR3 is 16 residues. Germline V gene sequence: CDR1 LNHDA, CDR2 SQIVND (reference sequence). Findings and limits, study-wide: There were, on average, more expanded clones in CD8+ T cells than in CD4+.

Autoimmune disease history or systemic immunosuppression led to patient exclusion. V gene TRBV19 combines with J gene TRBJ2-1, with 7 bases fitting TRBD2. This TCR came from an adult with an advanced solid tumor such as melanoma, head and neck, liver or kidney cancer. The input for sequencing was CD4+ or CD8+ T cells sorted from blood, taken in a trial of the OX40 agonist ivuxolimab. As DNA, the CDR3 is TGTGCCAGTAGTATGCCGGGAGGCAGCTCCTACAATGAGCAGTTCTTC. This codes for CASSMPGGSSYNEQFF.